This TCR beta chain was sequenced in a study of sequential checkpoint blockade in melanoma (dated by TCRdb to between 2018 and 2021). Background for the entire study: In a 1:1 randomization, patients received either first-line nivolumab then ipilimumab (arm A) or ipilimumab then nivolumab (arm B). About 75% of the matched tumor biopsy pairs taken before and after treatment were from the same lesion. DNA from some 100 melanoma tumor samples collected before treatment underwent TCRbeta immunosequencing. For approximately 20 patients, matched tumor biopsies were taken both before treatment and at week 13, after single-agent nivolumab (arm A) or ipilimumab (arm B). Maintenance nivolumab was given following each of the two trial sequences.

This clone was detected ten times or more. Its antigen is still unknown. Within one base of it there is no much larger clone, and no base qualities were kept. From the germline V gene, CDR1 is SGHNT and CDR2 is YENEEA. Germline trimming: 5 bases from V, 8 bases from J; junction bases outside gene matches: 6. The CDR3 has 14 amino acids, counting the end cysteine and phenylalanine. Only the CDR3 part of the read is kept: 42 bases, read in frame from the first base. Per the publication, the treatment or condition label means: randomized to nivolumab then ipilimumab (arm A) or the reverse (arm B). Prior DNA-damaging chemotherapy had not been received by any trial patient. CheckMate 064, a randomized, open-label phase II trial of sequential checkpoint blockade, was the source of the samples, all of which came from patients with melanoma. Tumor TCR sequencing used genomic DNA from formalin-fixed paraffin-embedded (FFPE) tissue samples.

TCRbeta CDR3 regions were immunosequenced from genomic DNA with the immunoSEQ Assay. Before high-throughput sequencing, the genomic DNA was amplified using bias-controlled multiplex PCR. The paper's data handling went like this. To quantify the absolute abundance of each unique TCRbeta CDR3 region, the sequences were collapsed and filtered. Clonality, defined as 1 minus Pielou's evenness, was calculated using productive rearrangements only. Tumor T-cell fraction was calculated by normalizing TCRbeta template counts to usable DNA, which was estimated from several housekeeping genes. A previously published method was used to identify clones whose frequencies were significantly greater in on-treatment samples than in baseline samples. The clones in this table, taken by TCRdb from immuneACCESS, are in-frame only. Not every clone is retained; where verified, under half of the shortfall comes from an unresolved V gene, and the cause of the rest is unknown. V and J calls and clone size are those listed in that table; D and trimming were worked out from the DNA. The sample has about 11,000 clones on record, approximately 30% of them singletons. Approximately 24% of the sample belongs to the ten largest clones.

The paper's findings and limits, for the study overall: Patients whose tumor T-cell fraction and clonality increased by week 13 were about 30 times more likely to achieve clinical benefit. In the nivolumab-first arm (arm A), pretreatment tumor TIL clonality was associated with response (P = .04). Larger, independent patient cohorts are needed to validate the response-prediction model that combines TCR metrics and mutation burden. PD-L1 staining and CD8+ T-cell counts correlated with tumor T-cell fraction and clonality, whereas mutational load did not. Small sample sizes and reduced statistical power limited the analyses of tumor T-cell fraction within each arm.

The sequence joins TRBV11-3 to TRBJ1-6, and TRBD1 aligns with 7 junction nucleotides. This TCR was sampled from a human donor with melanoma. This specimen consisted of tumor tissue (inferred from file names), obtained from a patient given nivolumab and ipilimumab in sequence. CDR3 reads: CASSRRQGDSPLHF. The DNA reads as follows: TGTGCCAGCAGCCGCAGACAGGGTGATTCACCCCTCCACTTT.